These T cell receptor beta chains were read from a single sample in a study of shared clonotypes between healthy human individuals. Profiled with immunoSEQ multiplex PCR; TCRdb holds only in-frame clones, not every one. The sample shows around 2.1 million clones, under 97% of them seen only once. The sequenced sample consisted of naive CD4+ T cells sorted from blood. These TCRs come from a man between 18 and 35 years old in good health. CDR3s include the opening cysteine and the closing phenylalanine or tryptophan. The order of the fields is J gene, D gene, V gene, CDR3 protein, CDR3 DNA. A D gene is named only where the DNA matches it firmly.

j_gene: TRBJ2-3; d_gene: TRBD1; v_gene: TRBV2; CDR3aa: CASRLGQPSTDTQYF; CDR3nt: TGTGCCAGCAGATTGGGACAGCCATCTACAGATACGCAGTATTTT
j_gene: TRBJ2-3; d_gene: TRBD1; v_gene: TRBV2; CDR3aa: CASSERQGAADTQYF; CDR3nt: TGTGCCAGCAGTGAACGTCAGGGGGCCGCAGATACGCAGTATTTT
j_gene: TRBJ2-3; d_gene: TRBD2; v_gene: TRBV10-1; CDR3aa: CASSARLADTDTQYF; CDR3nt: TGCGCCAGCAGTGCCCGACTAGCGGACACAGATACGCAGTATTTT
j_gene: TRBJ2-1; d_gene: .; v_gene: TRBV7-2; CDR3aa: CASRDILEQFF; CDR3nt: TGTGCCAGCAGGGATATATTAGAGCAGTTCTTC
j_gene: TRBJ1-4; d_gene: .; v_gene: TRBV5-6; CDR3aa: CASSLVGGSTNEKLFF; CDR3nt: TGTGCCAGCAGCTTGGTCGGCGGGTCAACTAATGAAAAACTGTTTTTT
j_gene: TRBJ2-5; d_gene: .; v_gene: TRBV29-1; CDR3aa: CSVVKGRQETQYF; CDR3nt: TGCAGCGTTGTCAAAGGTCGACAAGAGACCCAGTACTTC
j_gene: TRBJ1-1; d_gene: .; v_gene: TRBV9; CDR3aa: CASSPTPTGNTEAFF; CDR3nt: TGTGCCAGCAGCCCCACTCCTACAGGAAACACTGAAGCTTTCTTT
j_gene: TRBJ1-5; d_gene: .; v_gene: TRBV2; CDR3aa: CASSDNNYSNQPQHF; CDR3nt: TGTGCCAGCAGTGACAACAACTATAGCAATCAGCCCCAGCATTTT
j_gene: TRBJ2-7; d_gene: .; v_gene: TRBV30; CDR3aa: CAWSVGNYGNEQYF; CDR3nt: TGTGCCTGGAGTGTAGGTAATTATGGGAACGAGCAGTACTTC
j_gene: TRBJ1-2; d_gene: TRBD1; v_gene: TRBV29-1; CDR3aa: CSGQGGAGYTF; CDR3nt: TGCAGCGGACAGGGGGGGGCTGGCTACACCTTC
j_gene: TRBJ1-5; d_gene: .; v_gene: TRBV27; CDR3aa: CASSSRNSNQPQHF; CDR3nt: TGTGCCAGCAGTTCCAGGAATAGCAATCAGCCCCAGCATTTT
j_gene: TRBJ2-2; d_gene: TRBD2; v_gene: TRBV2; CDR3aa: CASRGGLNTGELFF; CDR3nt: TGTGCCAGCCGCGGGGGGCTGAACACCGGGGAGCTGTTTTTT
j_gene: TRBJ1-6; d_gene: TRBD1; v_gene: TRBV27; CDR3aa: CASSKQGGNSPLHF; CDR3nt: TGTGCCAGCAGTAAGCAGGGGGGGAATTCACCCCTCCACTTT